This T cell receptor (beta chain) comes out of a study of blood T cell repertoires in COVID-19. On the study more broadly: Nucleic acid was either cDNA or gDNA, and it came from T cells, B-cell-depleted T cells, or PBMCs.

In the original analysis: Nucleated cell counts were estimated from reference gene primer amplification. TCRdb's copy holds only in-frame clones and misses some; the assay was immunoSEQ multiplex PCR. V and J calls and clone size come straight from that table; D and trimming were deduced from the DNA. The sample yields approximately 220,000 clones, 70% to 90% seen once. Trimming stripped 5 bases from V and 2 bases from J, with 13 bases between. CDR1 is SQVTM, CDR2 ANQGSEA, per germline. The CDR3 has 13 amino acids. This receptor was taken from a woman aged 80 or over with acute or convalescent COVID-19. V usage is TRBV29-1 and J usage is TRBJ2-7; tentative D call: TRBD1 (6 bases). What was sequenced was peripheral blood. The CDR3, as DNA: TGCAGCGTTCTACAGGGTCCCACCTACGAGCAGTACTTC. Amino acid sequence: CSVLQGPTYEQYF.